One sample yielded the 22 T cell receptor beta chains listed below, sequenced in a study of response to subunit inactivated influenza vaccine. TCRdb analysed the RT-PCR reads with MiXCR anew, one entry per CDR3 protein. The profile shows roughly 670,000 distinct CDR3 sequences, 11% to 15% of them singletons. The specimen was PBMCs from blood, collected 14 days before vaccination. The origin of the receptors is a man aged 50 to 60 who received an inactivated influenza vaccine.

CDR3 bases: TGTGCCAGCAGCGCCGCTCCGGGACTAGCGGCCACAGATACGCAGTATTTT. It codes for CASSAAPGLAATDTQYF. This chain connects TRBV7-9 to TRBJ2-3; 11 bases align to TRBD2. V was pared by 5 bases and J by 2 bases, with 9 bases of the junction left unmatched. CDR1 is SEHNR and CDR2 is FQNEAQ in the germline V gene (reference sequence). CDR3 length: 17 amino acids.

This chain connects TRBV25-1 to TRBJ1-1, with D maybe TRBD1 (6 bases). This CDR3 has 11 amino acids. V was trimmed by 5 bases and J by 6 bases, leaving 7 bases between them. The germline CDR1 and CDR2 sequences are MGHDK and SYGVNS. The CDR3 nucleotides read TGTGCCAGCAGTACAGGGCCTGAAGCTTTCTTT. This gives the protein CASSTGPEAFF.

CDR3 sequence: CASSTDGTGFYEQYF. The CDR3 coding sequence is TGTGCCAGCAGCACAGACGGGACAGGGTTCTACGAGCAGTACTTC. This chain joins TRBV9 and TRBJ2-7, with 9 nucleotides matching TRBD1. The length of the CDR3 is 15 residues. V dropped 4 bases and J dropped 3; count of bases not matched to a gene: 8. Germline CDR1 and CDR2: SGDLS and YYNGEE.

CDR3 sequence: CASSPGYHNEQFF. CDR3 sequence (DNA): TGTGCCAGCAGCCCGGGATATCACAATGAGCAGTTCTTC. This chain joins TRBV7-3 and TRBJ2-1; D may be TRBD2 (5 bases). This CDR3 is built from 13 residues. Germline values: CDR1 SGHTA, CDR2 FQGTGA. Trimming took off 5 bases at V and 5 bases at J, with 10 bases between the two ends.

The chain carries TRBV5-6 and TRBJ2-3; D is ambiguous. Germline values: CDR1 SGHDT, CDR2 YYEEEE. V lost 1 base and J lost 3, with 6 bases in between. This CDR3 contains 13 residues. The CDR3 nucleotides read TGTGCCAGCAGCTTGACAGCAACAGATACGCAGTATTTT. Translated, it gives CASSLTATDTQYF.

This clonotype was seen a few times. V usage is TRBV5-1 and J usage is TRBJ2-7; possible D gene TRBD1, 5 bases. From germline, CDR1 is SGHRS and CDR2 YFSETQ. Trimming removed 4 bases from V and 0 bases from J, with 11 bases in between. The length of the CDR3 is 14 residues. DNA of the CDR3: TGCGCCAGCAGCCCTGGGGCCCCCTCCTACGAGCAGTACTTC. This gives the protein CASSPGAPSYEQYF. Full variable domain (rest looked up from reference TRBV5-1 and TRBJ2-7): KAGVTQTPRYLIKTRGQQVTLSCSPISGHRSVSWYQQTPGQGLQFLFEYFSETQRNKGNFPGRFSGRQFSNSRSEMNVSTLELGDSALYLCASSPGAPSYEQYFGPGTRLTVT.

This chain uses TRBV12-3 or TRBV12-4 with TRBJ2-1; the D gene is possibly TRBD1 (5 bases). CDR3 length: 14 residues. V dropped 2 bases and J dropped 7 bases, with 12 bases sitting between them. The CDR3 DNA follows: TGTGCCAGCAGTTTACAGGGTACTATAAATGAGCAGTTCTTC. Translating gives CASSLQGTINEQFF.

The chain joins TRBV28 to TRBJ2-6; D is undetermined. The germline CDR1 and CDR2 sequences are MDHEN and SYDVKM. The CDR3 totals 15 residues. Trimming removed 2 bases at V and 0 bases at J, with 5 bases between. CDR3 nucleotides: TGTGCCAGCAGTTTAGCTCCCTCTGGGGCCAACGTCCTGACTTTC. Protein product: CASSLAPSGANVLTF. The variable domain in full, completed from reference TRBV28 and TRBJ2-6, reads DVKVTQSSRYLVKRTGEKVFLECVQDMDHENMFWYRQDPGLGLRLIYFSYDVKMKEKGDIPEGYSVSREKKERFSLILESASTNQTSMYLCASSLAPSGANVLTFGAGSRLTVL.

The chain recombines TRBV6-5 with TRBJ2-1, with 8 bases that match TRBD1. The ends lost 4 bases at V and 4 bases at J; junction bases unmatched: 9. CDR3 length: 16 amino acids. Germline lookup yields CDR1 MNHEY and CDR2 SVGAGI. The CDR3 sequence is CASSWALGQVYNEQFF. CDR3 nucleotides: TGTGCCAGCAGTTGGGCGTTGGGACAGGTGTACAATGAGCAGTTCTTC.

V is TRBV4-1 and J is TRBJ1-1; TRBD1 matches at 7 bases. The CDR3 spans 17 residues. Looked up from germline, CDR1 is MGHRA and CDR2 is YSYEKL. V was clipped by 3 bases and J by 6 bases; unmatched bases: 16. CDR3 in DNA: TGCGCCAGCAGCCATGGTCTCGGGGCAGGGGGGGCGTCTGAAGCTTTCTTT. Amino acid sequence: CASSHGLGAGGASEAFF.

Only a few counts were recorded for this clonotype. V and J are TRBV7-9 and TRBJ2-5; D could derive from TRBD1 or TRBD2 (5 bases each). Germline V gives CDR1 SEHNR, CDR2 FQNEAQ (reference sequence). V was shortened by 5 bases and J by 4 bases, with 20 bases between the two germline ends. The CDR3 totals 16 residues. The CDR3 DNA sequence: TGTGCCAGCAGCCCGGGGATCGGGGCAGACGTAGAGACCCAGTACTTC. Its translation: CASSPGIGADVETQYF.

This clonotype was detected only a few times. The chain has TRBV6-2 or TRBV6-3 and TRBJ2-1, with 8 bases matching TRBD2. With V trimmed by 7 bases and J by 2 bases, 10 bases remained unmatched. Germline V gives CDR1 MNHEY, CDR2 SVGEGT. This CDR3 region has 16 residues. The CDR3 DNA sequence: TGTGCCAGCACCCACCGGGGGGGGAACCCCTACAATGAGCAGTTCTTC. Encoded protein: CASTHRGGNPYNEQFF.

The CDR3 coding sequence is TGTGCCAGCAGCGTAGAGGCGAATACGCAGTATTTT. Translated, it gives CASSVEANTQYF. This chain links TRBV9 with TRBJ2-3; D is ambiguous. Looked up from germline, CDR1 is SGDLS and CDR2 is YYNGEE. The CDR3 is 12 amino acids. Trimming cost V 0 bases and J 7 bases, with 6 bases left between them.

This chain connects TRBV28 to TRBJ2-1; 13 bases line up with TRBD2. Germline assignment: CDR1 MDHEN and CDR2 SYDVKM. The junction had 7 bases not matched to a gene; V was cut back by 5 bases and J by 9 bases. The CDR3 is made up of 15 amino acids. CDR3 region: CASSGRLAGGREQFF. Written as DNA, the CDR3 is TGTGCCAGCAGTGGCCGACTAGCGGGGGGTCGTGAGCAGTTCTTC.

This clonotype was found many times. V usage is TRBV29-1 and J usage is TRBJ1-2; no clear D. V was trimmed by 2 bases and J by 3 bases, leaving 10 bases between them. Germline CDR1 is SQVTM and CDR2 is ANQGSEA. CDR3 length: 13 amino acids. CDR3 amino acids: CSVERSGHYGYTF. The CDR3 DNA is TGCAGCGTTGAAAGGTCCGGGCACTATGGCTACACCTTC.

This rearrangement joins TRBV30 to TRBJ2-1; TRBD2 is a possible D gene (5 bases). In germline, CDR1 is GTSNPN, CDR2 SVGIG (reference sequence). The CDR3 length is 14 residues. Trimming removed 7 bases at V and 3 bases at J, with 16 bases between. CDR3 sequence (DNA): TGTGCCTTAACCTCCGGGATAGGCTACAATGAGCAGTTCTTC. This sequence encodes CALTSGIGYNEQFF. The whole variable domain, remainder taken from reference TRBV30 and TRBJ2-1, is SQTIHQWPATLVQPVGSPLSLECTVEGTSNPNLYWYRQAAGRGLQLLFYSVGIGQISSEVPQNLSASRPQDRQFILSSKKLLLSDSGFYLCALTSGIGYNEQFFGPGTRLTVL.

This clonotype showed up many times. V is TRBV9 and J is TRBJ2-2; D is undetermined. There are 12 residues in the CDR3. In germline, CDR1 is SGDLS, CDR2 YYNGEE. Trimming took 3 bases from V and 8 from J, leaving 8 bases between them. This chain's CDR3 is CASSADAGELFF. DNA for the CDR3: TGTGCCAGCAGCGCCGACGCAGGGGAGCTGTTTTTT.

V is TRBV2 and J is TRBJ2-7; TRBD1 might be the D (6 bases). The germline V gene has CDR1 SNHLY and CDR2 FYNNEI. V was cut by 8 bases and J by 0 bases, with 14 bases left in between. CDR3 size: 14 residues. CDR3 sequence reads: CASRGDIDSYEQYF. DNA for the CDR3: TGTGCCAGCCGAGGGGACATTGACTCCTACGAGCAGTACTTC.

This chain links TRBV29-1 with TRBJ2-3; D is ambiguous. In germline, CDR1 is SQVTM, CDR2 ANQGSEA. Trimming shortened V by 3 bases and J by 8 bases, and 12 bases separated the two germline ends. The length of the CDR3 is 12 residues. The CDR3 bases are TGCAGCGTTGACATCCCTTTGGGTACGCAGTATTTT. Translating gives CSVDIPLGTQYF.

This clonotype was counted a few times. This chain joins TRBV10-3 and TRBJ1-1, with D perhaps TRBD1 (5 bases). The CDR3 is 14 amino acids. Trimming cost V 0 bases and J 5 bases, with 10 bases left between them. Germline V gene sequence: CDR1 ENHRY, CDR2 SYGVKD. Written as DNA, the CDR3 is TGTGCCATCAGTGAGTCTATGGGGGGTACTGAAGCTTTCTTT. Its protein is CAISESMGGTEAFF.

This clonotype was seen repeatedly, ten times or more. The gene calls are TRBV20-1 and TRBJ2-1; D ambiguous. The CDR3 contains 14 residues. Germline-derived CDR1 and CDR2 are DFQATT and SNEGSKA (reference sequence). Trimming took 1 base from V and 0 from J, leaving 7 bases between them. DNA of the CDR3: TGCAGTGCTAGAGTACCGAGCTCCTACAATGAGCAGTTCTTC. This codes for CSARVPSSYNEQFF.

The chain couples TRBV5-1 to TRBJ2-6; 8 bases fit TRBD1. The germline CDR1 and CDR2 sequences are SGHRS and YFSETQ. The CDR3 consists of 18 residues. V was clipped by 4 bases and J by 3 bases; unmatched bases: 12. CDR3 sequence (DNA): TGCGCCAGCAGCCGATCCGGACAGGGTCAAGGTGGGGCCAACGTCCTGACTTTC. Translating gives CASSRSGQGQGGANVLTF.